The entry below describes one T cell receptor (beta chain). Its cognate antigen is unknown. This entry comes from a study of PD-L1 blockade in urothelial cancer. Study as a whole: Between 0 and 3 chemotherapy regimens preceded treatment for each patient. Blood yielded a median of about 140,000 T cells per sample.

Notes on the study in general: It was durable-benefit patients whose tumor-associated blood clones expanded more at 3 weeks.

Germline V gene data show CDR1 as MNHEY and CDR2 as SVGAGI. Trimming pared 5 bases from V and 4 bases from J, leaving 12 bases between. This CDR3 spans 13 amino acids. Sequencing used immunoSEQ multiplex PCR; TCRdb keeps in-frame clones, though not all of them. The data hold some 54,000 clones, with approximately 80% observed a single time. The sequenced sample was PBMCs, obtained around atezolizumab (anti-PD-L1) treatment. This TCR came from a man aged 35 to 55 with urothelial cancer. The rearrangement joins TRBV6-5 to TRBJ2-7; perhaps TRBD1 as D (5 bases). The CDR3 DNA sequence: TGTGCCAGCAGTGCAGGGTCTAATTACGAGCAGTACTTC. Its protein is CASSAGSNYEQYF.